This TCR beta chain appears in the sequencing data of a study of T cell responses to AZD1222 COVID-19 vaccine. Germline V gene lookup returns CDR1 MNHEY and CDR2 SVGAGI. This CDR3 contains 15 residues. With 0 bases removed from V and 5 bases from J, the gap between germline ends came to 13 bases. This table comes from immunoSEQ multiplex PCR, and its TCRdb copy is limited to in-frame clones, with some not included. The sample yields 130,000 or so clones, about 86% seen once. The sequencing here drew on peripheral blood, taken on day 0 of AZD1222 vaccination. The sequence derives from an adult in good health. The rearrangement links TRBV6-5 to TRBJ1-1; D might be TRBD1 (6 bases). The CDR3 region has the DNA TGTGCCAGCAGTTACTCGAAGGGGGGACGGACTGAAGCTTTCTTT. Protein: CASSYSKGGRTEAFF.